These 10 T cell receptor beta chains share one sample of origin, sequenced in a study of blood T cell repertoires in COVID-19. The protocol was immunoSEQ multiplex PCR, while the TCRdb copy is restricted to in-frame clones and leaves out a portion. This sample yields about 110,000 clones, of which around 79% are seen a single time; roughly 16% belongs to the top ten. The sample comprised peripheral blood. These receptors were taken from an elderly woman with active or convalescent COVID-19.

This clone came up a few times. The CDR3, as DNA: TGTGCCAGCAGTGAATCCATTTATCAGCCCCAGCATTTT. Translated, it gives CASSESIYQPQHF. The rearrangement uses TRBV2 and TRBJ1-5, with no clear D. V shed 2 bases and J shed 5 bases, with 7 bases lying between them. The CDR3 is 13 amino acids. The germline V gene encodes CDR1 SNHLY and CDR2 FYNNEI.

CDR3 protein: CASSFPGGGYETQYF. Written as DNA, the CDR3 is TGCGCCAGCAGCTTCCCGGGCGGGGGCTATGAGACCCAGTACTTC. The chain is built from TRBV5-1 and TRBJ2-5, with a weak D call TRBD2 (7 bases). The V and J ends lost 2 bases and 5 bases respectively, with 16 bases between them. In germline, CDR1 is SGHRS, CDR2 YFSETQ. This CDR3 contains 15 residues.

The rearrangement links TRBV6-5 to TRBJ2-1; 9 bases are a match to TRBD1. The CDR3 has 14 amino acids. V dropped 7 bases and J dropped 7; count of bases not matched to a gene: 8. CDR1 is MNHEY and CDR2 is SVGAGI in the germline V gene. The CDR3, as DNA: TGTGCCAGCAAGTGGGACAGGGTCTTTAATGAGCAGTTCTTC. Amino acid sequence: CASKWDRVFNEQFF.

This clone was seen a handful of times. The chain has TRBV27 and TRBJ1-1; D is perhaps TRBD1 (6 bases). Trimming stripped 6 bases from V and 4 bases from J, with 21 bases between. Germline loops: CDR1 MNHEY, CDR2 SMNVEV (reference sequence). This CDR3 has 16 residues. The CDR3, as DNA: TGTGCCAGCAGCACGATACCCGGGGAGGGGGTCACTGAAGCTTTCTTT. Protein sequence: CASSTIPGEGVTEAFF.

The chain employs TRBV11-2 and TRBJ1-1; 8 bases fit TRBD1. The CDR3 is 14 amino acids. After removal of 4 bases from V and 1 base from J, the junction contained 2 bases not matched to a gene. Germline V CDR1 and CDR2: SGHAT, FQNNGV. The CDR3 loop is CASSSDRGNTEAFF. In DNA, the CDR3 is TGTGCCAGCAGCTCTGACAGGGGGAACACTGAAGCTTTCTTT.

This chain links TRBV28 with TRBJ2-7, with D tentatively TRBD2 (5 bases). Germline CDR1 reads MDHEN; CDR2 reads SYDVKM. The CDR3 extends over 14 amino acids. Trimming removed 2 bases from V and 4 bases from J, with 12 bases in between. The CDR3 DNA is TGTGCCAGCAGTTTAGGCAGCGGTGGATACGAGCAGTACTTC. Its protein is CASSLGSGGYEQYF.

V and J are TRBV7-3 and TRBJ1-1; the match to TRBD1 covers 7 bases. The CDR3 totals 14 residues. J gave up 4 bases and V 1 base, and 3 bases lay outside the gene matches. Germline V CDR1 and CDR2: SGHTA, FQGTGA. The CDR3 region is CASSLSAGGTEAFF. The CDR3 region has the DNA TGTGCCAGCAGCTTAAGCGCAGGGGGCACTGAAGCTTTCTTT.

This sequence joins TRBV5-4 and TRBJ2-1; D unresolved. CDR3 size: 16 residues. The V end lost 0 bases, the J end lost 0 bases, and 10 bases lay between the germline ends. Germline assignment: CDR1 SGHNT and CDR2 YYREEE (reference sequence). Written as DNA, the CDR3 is TGTGCCAGCAGCTTGGGATTTAGATCCTCCTACAATGAGCAGTTCTTC. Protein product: CASSLGFRSSYNEQFF.

The CDR3 is CASSFGRADTQYF. DNA of the CDR3: TGTGCCAGCAGCTTCGGGAGGGCAGATACGCAGTATTTT. The chain is built from TRBV7-8 and TRBJ2-3; 8 nucleotides match TRBD2. The germline V gene has CDR1 SGHVS and CDR2 FQNEAQ. After removal of 3 bases from V and 4 bases from J, the junction contained 0 bases not matched to a gene. This CDR3 spans 13 amino acids.

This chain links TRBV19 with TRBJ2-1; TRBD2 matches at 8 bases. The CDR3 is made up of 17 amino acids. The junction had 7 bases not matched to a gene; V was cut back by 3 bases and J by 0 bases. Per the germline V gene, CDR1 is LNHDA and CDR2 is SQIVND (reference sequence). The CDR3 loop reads CASSIFPSGRSYNEQFF. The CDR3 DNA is TGTGCCAGTAGTATTTTCCCTAGCGGGCGCTCCTACAATGAGCAGTTCTTC.